This T cell receptor (beta chain) was found in a study of T-cell memory formation after mild COVID-19. About the study: Largely donor-specific sequence clusters came from a couple of donors. The study, taken as a whole, reports: Detection of some responders pre-infection suggested pre-existing cross-reactive memory T cells participated. Contracting clones from day 15 to 85 had balanced CD4/CD8; later expanders favoured CD4+.

Constant-segment primers served in 5'RACE that generated TCR alpha and TCR beta cDNA libraries bearing sample barcodes and UMIs. MiXCR was run by TCRdb on the 5' RACE reads, yielding one entry per CDR3 protein. The table includes 110,000 or so distinct CDR3 sequences, 20% to 25% detected once. Ten or more counts support this clonotype. Its antigen is undetermined. CDR1 SGHVS and CDR2 FNYEAQ come from the germline V gene. Trimming took 5 bases from V and 3 from J; bases not matched to a gene: 12. The CDR3 runs to 18 residues. The V call is TRBV7-6, the J call TRBJ2-1; 11 bases agree with TRBD2. The TCR was taken from a man younger than 35 who had mild COVID-19 (a few samples of this study predate the infection). Cell type and time point are not known. Sequenced input: PBMCs or a T cell subset sorted from them (not recorded which). This CDR3 is CASSPGVAGGRGYNEQFF. The CDR3 coding sequence is TGTGCCAGCAGCCCCGGAGTAGCGGGGGGGCGAGGCTACAATGAGCAGTTCTTC.